This T cell receptor (beta chain) was captured in a study of shared clonotypes between healthy human individuals. Across the study: Per donor, CD8 memory used one plate, CD8 naive used two, CD4 memory used three and CD4 naive used three.

Positive CCR7 selection of CD45RO-negative cells yielded the naive CD8 cells, and terminally differentiated effector memory CD45RA+ cells were excluded. Here immunoSEQ multiplex PCR was the method, and the copy in TCRdb shows in-frame clones only, minus some. Among just over 2,000,000 clones listed, about 94% were seen once. The sequence was obtained from a man between 18 and 35 years old in good health. Sequenced input: naive CD8+ T cells sorted from blood.

The chain's CDR3 is CASSAEGVGGGYTF. The CDR3 coding sequence is TGTGCCAGCAGTGCGGAGGGAGTTGGTGGTGGCTACACCTTC. This chain uses TRBV27 with TRBJ1-2; no clear D. This CDR3 spans 14 amino acids. V dropped 5 bases and J dropped 7 bases, with 17 bases sitting between them. CDR1 is MNHEY, CDR2 SMNVEV, per germline (reference sequence).